A selection of T cell receptor beta chains follows, all from one sample in a study of T cell repertoires in cytomegalovirus infection. Their antigens remain unidentified. One entry per CDR3 protein, called by TCRdb with MiXCR from the reads. The profile covers roughly 180,000 distinct CDR3 sequences, with roughly a fifth appearing a single time and under 30% taken by the ten largest. The sample in question was CD8+ T cells from cultured PBMCs, obtained from culture after CMV antigen stimulation. Receptors were obtained from a human donor in good health (CMV status not recorded). Some clones in this sample may be carry-over from other donors' samples. Each CDR3 is given with its conserved first and last residue. The order of the fields is J gene, V gene, clone size, D gene, CDR3 protein, CDR3 DNA. D genes are given only for firm matches. Clone sizes are given selectively: once, few, many, or a class where the clone is expanded.

>TRBJ2-6|TRBV25-1|few|.
CATRQEGSSGANVLTF
TGTGCCACCCGCCAGGAGGGGAGCTCTGGGGCCAACGTCCTGACTTTC
>TRBJ2-5|TRBV10-3|.|TRBD2
CAIRGTFNAGEIVYETQYF
TGTGCCATCAGGGGGACTTTTAACGCGGGGGAGATCGTTTACGAGACCCAGTACTTC
>TRBJ2-1|TRBV9|few|.
CASSLEGSGEQFF
TGTGCCAGCAGCCTAGAAGGAAGCGGTGAGCAGTTCTTC
>TRBJ2-5|TRBV7-2|few|TRBD1
CASSFGTGGWETQYF
TGTGCCAGCAGCTTTGGGACAGGGGGTTGGGAGACCCAGTACTTC
>TRBJ1-2|TRBV4-1|few|.
CASSPGRATLANYGYTF
TGCGCCAGCAGCCCGGGACGGGCGACGTTAGCTAACTATGGCTACACCTTC
>TRBJ1-5|TRBV7-6|.|.
CASSHLLGSNQPQHF
TGTGCCAGCAGCCATCTGCTAGGGAGCAATCAGCCCCAGCATTTT
>TRBJ1-2|TRBV7-9|few|.
CASSSSSQRDYGYTF
TGTGCCAGCAGTTCTAGCAGCCAGAGAGACTATGGCTACACCTTC
>TRBJ2-7|TRBV12-3/TRBV12-4|few|TRBD2
CASRLAGGIYEQYF
TGTGCCAGCCGCCTAGCGGGGGGGATCTACGAGCAGTACTTC
>TRBJ1-1|TRBV7-8|many|TRBD1
CASSFSRTGGLNTEAFF
TGTGCCAGCAGCTTTTCCCGGACAGGGGGCCTGAACACTGAAGCTTTCTTT
>TRBJ2-5|TRBV12-3/TRBV12-4|few|.
CASSATREVGETQYF
TGTGCCAGCAGCGCCACCAGGGAGGTCGGAGAGACCCAGTACTTC
>TRBJ1-1|TRBV7-2|.|.
CASSPQTDRMNTEAFF
TGTGCCAGCAGCCCCCAGACAGACAGAATGAACACTGAAGCTTTCTTT
>TRBJ1-1|TRBV7-2|many|.
CASSLEGATNTEAFF
TGTGCCAGCAGCTTAGAAGGGGCCACGAACACTGAAGCTTTCTTT
>TRBJ2-3|TRBV7-2|.|TRBD2
CASSDWGGSTDTQYF
TGTGCCAGCAGCGATTGGGGGGGGTCCACAGATACGCAGTATTTT
>TRBJ2-1|TRBV19|many|.
CASSIDGGIAYNEQFF
TGTGCCAGTAGTATAGACGGAGGGATCGCCTACAATGAGCAGTTCTTC
>TRBJ2-7|TRBV10-3|.|TRBD2
CAISDPGLAGGGEQYF
TGTGCCATCAGTGACCCGGGACTAGCGGGGGGGGGCGAGCAGTACTTC
>TRBJ1-1|TRBV2|.|.
CASSRNSYTGDEAFF
TGTGCCAGCAGTCGAAACTCGTATACAGGCGATGAAGCTTTCTTT
>TRBJ1-1|TRBV7-8|.|.
CASSARGWNTEAFF
TGTGCCAGCAGCGCCAGGGGTTGGAACACTGAAGCTTTCTTT
>TRBJ2-1|TRBV4-1|.|TRBD2
CASSQVGRGVTYNEQFF
TGCGCCAGCAGCCAAGTCGGGCGGGGGGTAACCTACAATGAGCAGTTCTTC
>TRBJ2-7|TRBV4-3|once|.
CASSQVAVETYEQYF
TGCGCCAGCAGCCAAGTCGCAGTGGAGACGTACGAGCAGTACTTC
>TRBJ2-1|TRBV27|.|.
CASSLTSGLKQFF
TGTGCCAGCAGTTTAACGAGCGGGTTAAAGCAGTTCTTC
>TRBJ2-7|TRBV12-3/TRBV12-4|.|.
CASSLGGQQYEQYF
TGTGCCAGCAGTTTAGGGGGACAACAGTACGAGCAGTACTTC
>TRBJ1-1|TRBV4-3|.|.
CASSPSFVPNTEAFF
TGCGCCAGCAGCCCTTCATTCGTCCCGAACACTGAAGCTTTCTTT
>TRBJ2-7|TRBV7-9|.|.
CASSLEGISYEQYF
TGTGCCAGCAGCTTAGAGGGCATCTCCTACGAGCAGTACTTC
>TRBJ2-1|TRBV7-2|few|.
CASSLELAVRREQFF
TGTGCCAGCAGCTTAGAGTTAGCGGTGAGGAGGGAGCAGTTCTTC
>TRBJ2-1|TRBV20-1|few|.
CSAPRGPNEQFF
TGCAGTGCCCCCCGAGGGCCTAATGAGCAGTTCTTC
>TRBJ1-1|TRBV4-2|few|.
CASSQDPGLNTEAFF
TGTGCCAGCAGCCAAGATCCAGGTCTGAACACTGAAGCTTTCTTT
>TRBJ1-2|TRBV27|.|TRBD1
CASSLSLKATDRTYGYTF
TGTGCCAGCAGTTTATCCCTCAAGGCCACGGACAGGACCTATGGCTACACCTTC
>TRBJ1-2|TRBV6-2/TRBV6-3|.|.
CASSYGASYTF
TGTGCCAGCAGTTACGGGGCAAGCTACACCTTC
>TRBJ2-5|TRBV27|.|.
CASSPPGGTQYF
TGTGCCAGCAGCCCACCGGGTGGGACCCAGTACTTC
>TRBJ1-1|TRBV20-1|.|.
CSAPDPGNTEAFF
TGCAGTGCCCCCGACCCAGGGAACACTGAAGCTTTCTTT
>TRBJ2-3|TRBV7-9|.|TRBD2
CASSWEGPSTDTQYF
TGTGCCAGCAGCTGGGAGGGACCTAGCACAGATACGCAGTATTTT
>TRBJ2-1|TRBV7-2|.|.
CASSSRPGNEQFF
TGTGCCAGCAGCTCCCGGCCGGGCAATGAGCAGTTCTTC
>TRBJ1-2|TRBV7-9|.|.
CASSLGDSLRYGYTF
TGTGCCAGCAGCTTAGGGGACTCCCTGCGGTATGGCTACACCTTC
>TRBJ2-6|TRBV11-2|few|.
CASSLDPAGANVLTF
TGTGCCAGCAGCTTAGATCCAGCTGGGGCCAACGTCCTGACTTTC
>TRBJ1-5|TRBV7-2|few|.
CASSRTEPYQPQHF
TGTGCCAGCAGCCGGACAGAACCTTATCAGCCCCAGCATTTT
>TRBJ2-1|TRBV12-5|.|TRBD1
CASGLLGQGFAWFNNEQFF
TGTGCTAGTGGTTTGCTTGGACAGGGGTTCGCGTGGTTCAACAATGAGCAGTTCTTC
>TRBJ1-4|TRBV4-1|few|.
CASSQELPSFPVF
TGTGCCAGCAGCCAAGAATTGCCCTCCTTTCCCGTTTTT
>TRBJ2-3|TRBV6-2/TRBV6-3|few|TRBD2
CASSYPPGLAGGTDTQYF
TGTGCCAGCAGTTACCCCCCGGGACTAGCGGGGGGCACAGATACGCAGTATTTT
>TRBJ2-1|TRBV7-2|.|TRBD2
CASSGLTSGGAIGSYNEQFF
TGTGCCAGCAGCGGCCTGACTAGCGGGGGGGCCATTGGGTCCTACAATGAGCAGTTCTTC
>TRBJ2-2|TRBV7-6|.|.
CASSLRVEGTGELFF
TGTGCCAGCAGCTTGCGGGTCGAGGGCACCGGGGAGCTGTTTTTT
>TRBJ1-2|TRBV12-3/TRBV12-4|few|.
CASSLADNPRYGYTF
TGTGCCAGCAGTTTAGCGGACAACCCTAGATATGGCTACACCTTC
>TRBJ1-1|TRBV27|.|.
CASSLVTRGTEAFF
TGTGCCAGCAGTTTGGTCACCCGGGGGACTGAAGCTTTCTTT
>TRBJ2-7|TRBV4-3|.|.
CASSQVLEGYEQYF
TGCGCCAGCAGCCAAGTGTTGGAGGGCTACGAGCAGTACTTC
>TRBJ2-7|TRBV7-9|few|TRBD1
CASSSDRADEQYF
TGTGCCAGCAGCTCGGACAGGGCCGACGAGCAGTACTTC
>TRBJ2-7|TRBV7-9|few|.
CASSPTLGGPSYEQYF
TGTGCCAGCAGCCCCACTTTGGGGGGACCGAGCTACGAGCAGTACTTC
>TRBJ2-3|TRBV7-8|few|TRBD2
CASSKMTSGTDTQYF
TGTGCCAGCAGCAAGATGACTAGCGGTACGGATACGCAGTATTTT
>TRBJ1-2|TRBV27|.|TRBD1
CASSLLKDRGEGYTF
TGTGCCAGCAGTTTATTGAAAGACAGGGGAGAAGGCTACACCTTC
>TRBJ1-6|TRBV27|.|.
CASSSLYFVGSPLHF
TGTGCCAGCAGTTCACTCTACTTTGTCGGTTCACCCCTCCACTTT
>TRBJ2-7|TRBV2|.|TRBD1
CASRGQVYEQYF
TGTGCCAGCAGGGGACAGGTATACGAGCAGTACTTC